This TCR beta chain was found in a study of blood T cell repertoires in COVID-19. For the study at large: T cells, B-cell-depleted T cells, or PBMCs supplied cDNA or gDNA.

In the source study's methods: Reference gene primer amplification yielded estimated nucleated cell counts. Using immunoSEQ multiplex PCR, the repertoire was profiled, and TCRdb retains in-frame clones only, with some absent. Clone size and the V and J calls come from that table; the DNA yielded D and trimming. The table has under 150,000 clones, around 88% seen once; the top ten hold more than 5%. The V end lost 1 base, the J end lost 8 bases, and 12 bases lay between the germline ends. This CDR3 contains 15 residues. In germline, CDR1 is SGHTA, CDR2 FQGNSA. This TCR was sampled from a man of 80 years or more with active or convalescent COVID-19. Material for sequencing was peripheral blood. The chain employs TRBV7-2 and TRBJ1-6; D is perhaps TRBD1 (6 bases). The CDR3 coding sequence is TGTGCCAGCAGCTTAGTAGCGGGGGCGGATTCACCCCTCCACTTT. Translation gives CASSLVAGADSPLHF. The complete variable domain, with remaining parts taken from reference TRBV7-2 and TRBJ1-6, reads GAGVSQSPSNKVTEKGKDVELRCDPISGHTALYWYRQSLGQGLEFLIYFQGNSAPDKSGLPSDRFSAERTGGSVSTLTIQRTQQEDSAVYLCASSLVAGADSPLHFGNGTRLTVT.